These 12 T cell receptor beta chains originate from one sample sequenced in a study of T cell responses to AZD1222 COVID-19 vaccine. Data came from immunoSEQ multiplex PCR; TCRdb stores just in-frame clones and leaves some out. The table records over 150,000 clones, just over 85% of them present only once. Sequenced material: peripheral blood, taken 28 days after the second AZD1222 dose. The receptor source for this set is an adult who received the AZD1222 COVID-19 vaccine.

The J gene is TRBJ2-2, the V gene TRBV4-2; D perhaps matches TRBD1 (6 bases). The CDR3 totals 17 residues. Germline lookup yields CDR1 LGHNA and CDR2 YNFKEQ. The ends were cut back, 1 base at V and 4 bases at J, with 16 bases in the middle. CDR3 nucleotides: TGTGCCAGCAGCCAAGGCTTGGACAGAGGATTCACCGGGGAGCTGTTTTTT. Its translation is CASSQGLDRGFTGELFF.

The rearrangement uses TRBV4-1 and TRBJ1-5; no clear D gene. Germline V CDR1 and CDR2: MGHRA, YSYEKL. V was clipped by 4 bases and J by 2 bases, with 12 bases between them. The CDR3 spans 15 residues. The chain's CDR3 is CASSPHDSGNQPQHF. CDR3 DNA sequence: TGCGCCAGCAGCCCCCATGATTCGGGCAATCAGCCCCAGCATTTT.

The genes are TRBV7-2 and TRBJ1-3; no clear D gene. The CDR3 is 16 residues long. Germline V gene data show CDR1 as SGHTA and CDR2 as FQGNSA. V lost 1 base and J lost 0, with 10 bases in between. The CDR3 bases are TGTGCCAGCAGCTTAGTTGGACGGAGCTCTGGAAACACCATATATTTT. Protein product: CASSLVGRSSGNTIYF.

The chain employs TRBV7-2 and TRBJ2-1; maybe TRBD2 (6 bases). The germline V and J ends were trimmed by 5 bases and 8 bases, with 19 bases remaining between them. Germline values: CDR1 SGHTA, CDR2 FQGNSA. CDR3 length: 15 residues. The CDR3 spells CASSLVRGRWDEQFF. The CDR3 DNA follows: TGTGCCAGCAGCCTAGTGCGGGGCCGTTGGGATGAGCAGTTCTTC. Combining the CDR3 with reference TRBV7-2 and TRBJ2-1 gives the whole variable domain GAGVSQSPSNKVTEKGKDVELRCDPISGHTALYWYRQSLGQGLEFLIYFQGNSAPDKSGLPSDRFSAERTGGSVSTLTIQRTQQEDSAVYLCASSLVRGRWDEQFFGPGTRLTVL.

J is TRBJ2-7 and V is TRBV6-5, with 9 bases fitting TRBD1. V lost 7 bases and J lost 7; bases outside the gene matches: 11. This CDR3 comprises 14 residues. Germline CDR1 and CDR2: MNHEY and SVGAGI. The CDR3 nucleotides are TGTGCCAGCATCAAGACAGGGGGATTCTCTGAGCAGTACTTC. It translates to CASIKTGGFSEQYF.

The gene calls are TRBV5-1 and TRBJ1-5; 11 bases line up with TRBD1. This CDR3 is 16 amino acids long. V lost 4 bases, J lost 3 bases, and 6 bases stayed unmatched. Germline CDR1 SGHRS, CDR2 YFSETQ. CDR3 loop: CASSPGTGGNNQPQHF. DNA for the CDR3: TGCGCCAGCAGCCCGGGGACAGGGGGGAACAATCAGCCCCAGCATTTT. Complete variable domain (other parts from reference TRBV5-1 and TRBJ1-5): KAGVTQTPRYLIKTRGQQVTLSCSPISGHRSVSWYQQTPGQGLQFLFEYFSETQRNKGNFPGRFSGRQFSNSRSEMNVSTLELGDSALYLCASSPGTGGNNQPQHFGDGTRLSIL.

This chain links TRBV5-1 with TRBJ1-1; D may be TRBD1 (5 bases). CDR1 and CDR2 (germline): SGHRS, YFSETQ. Trimming removed 0 bases at V and 6 bases at J, with 12 bases between. The CDR3 extends over 14 amino acids. CDR3 protein: CASSLAGGYAEAFF. CDR3 bases: TGCGCCAGCAGCTTGGCCGGGGGGTACGCTGAAGCTTTCTTT.

The gene calls are TRBV7-8 and TRBJ2-7; a weak D match, TRBD2 (6 bases). This CDR3 comprises 16 residues. Germline-derived CDR1 and CDR2 are SGHVS and FQNEAQ. V was clipped by 1 base and J by 0 bases, with 13 bases between them. The CDR3 here is CASSLVLASSSYEQYF. The CDR3 nucleotides read TGTGCCAGCAGCTTAGTGCTAGCGAGTAGCTCCTACGAGCAGTACTTC.

The chain joins TRBV6-5 to TRBJ2-5, with D unclear. The CDR3 is 14 amino acids. CDR1 and CDR2 from the germline V gene are MNHEY and SVGAGI. V gave up 0 bases and J gave up 3 bases, with 8 bases separating them. Here the CDR3 reads CASSYSWLEETQYF. The DNA of the CDR3 is TGTGCCAGCAGTTACTCGTGGTTAGAAGAGACCCAGTACTTC.

The V gene is TRBV6-1, the J gene TRBJ1-2; 7 nucleotides match TRBD1. The CDR3 loop spans 14 amino acids. Trimming cost V 1 base and J 6 bases; bases outside gene matches: 5. CDR1 is MNHNS and CDR2 is SASEGT in the germline V gene. The CDR3 DNA sequence: TGTGCCAGCAGTGAAGAGGGCAGGGGGGATGGCTACACCTTC. Encoded protein: CASSEEGRGDGYTF.

This clone was seen a few times. The CDR3 loop reads CASSIPPGTRTYNQPQHF. The CDR3 DNA reads TGTGCCAGTAGTATACCTCCAGGGACCAGAACCTATAATCAGCCCCAGCATTTT. The chain has TRBV19 and TRBJ1-5, with D possibly being TRBD1 (5 bases). The V and J ends lost 2 bases and 4 bases respectively, with 21 bases between them. This CDR3 has 18 residues. CDR1 is LNHDA, CDR2 SQIVND, per germline (reference sequence).

The chain joins TRBV6-5 to TRBJ1-4; 9 bases line up with TRBD1. Unmatched junction bases numbered 9, after V lost 8 bases and J lost 5 bases. The CDR3 has 15 residues. Germline lookup yields CDR1 MNHEY and CDR2 SVGAGI. CDR3 protein: CASGPFGTGNEKLFF. The CDR3 DNA is TGTGCCAGCGGACCTTTCGGGACAGGGAATGAAAAACTGTTTTTT.